A selection of T cell receptor beta chains follows, all from one sample in a study of T cell changes during pregnancy in multiple sclerosis. Using immunoSEQ multiplex PCR, the repertoire was profiled, and TCRdb retains in-frame clones only, with some absent. The sample records 65,000 to 95,000 clones, 75% to 90% being singletons. The input for sequencing was peripheral blood, taken before pregnancy. The receptors were sampled from a female donor with multiple sclerosis, enrolled in a pregnancy study. CDR3s leave out the opening cysteine and the closing phenylalanine or tryptophan. D genes are given only for firm matches.

d_call: TRBD1; v_call: TRBV10-3; j_call: TRBJ2-5; cdr3_aa: AISATGRETQY
d_call: TRBD1; v_call: TRBV7-6; j_call: TRBJ2-3; cdr3_aa: ASSLRGDRRETDTQY
d_call: TRBD1; v_call: TRBV9; j_call: TRBJ2-3; cdr3_aa: ASSPWTGEADTQY
d_call: TRBD2; v_call: TRBV9; j_call: TRBJ2-1; cdr3_aa: ASSVGLAGWGEQF
d_call: -; v_call: TRBV27; j_call: TRBJ1-2; cdr3_aa: ASSFQGNYGYT
d_call: TRBD2; v_call: TRBV7-9; j_call: TRBJ2-7; cdr3_aa: ASSPRGGFSLEQY
d_call: TRBD2; v_call: TRBV6-4; j_call: TRBJ2-7; cdr3_aa: ASSDSRGGLADTKQY
d_call: -; v_call: TRBV5-4; j_call: TRBJ2-7; cdr3_aa: ASSLGQAPNYEQY
d_call: -; v_call: TRBV18; j_call: TRBJ1-2; cdr3_aa: ASYSSPGTSGYGYT
d_call: -; v_call: TRBV5-1; j_call: TRBJ2-1; cdr3_aa: ASTSPSSDDDEQF
d_call: -; v_call: TRBV20-1; j_call: TRBJ2-5; cdr3_aa: SARTGSQY
d_call: -; v_call: TRBV7-3; j_call: TRBJ2-2; cdr3_aa: ASSLGGRTGELF
d_call: -; v_call: TRBV10-3; j_call: TRBJ2-1; cdr3_aa: AISEWDSNPHQF
d_call: -; v_call: TRBV7-2; j_call: TRBJ2-5; cdr3_aa: ASSKGVTETQY
d_call: TRBD1; v_call: TRBV6-5; j_call: TRBJ1-1; cdr3_aa: ASSLTGGWTEAF
d_call: TRBD2; v_call: TRBV7-9; j_call: TRBJ2-5; cdr3_aa: ASSPPSGGVIETQY
d_call: -; v_call: TRBV6-1; j_call: TRBJ1-5; cdr3_aa: ASRGQANNQPQH
d_call: TRBD2; v_call: TRBV4-3; j_call: TRBJ2-7; cdr3_aa: ASSQGGGPSSYEQY
d_call: -; v_call: TRBV11-1; j_call: TRBJ2-3; cdr3_aa: ASSLRVQTDTQY
d_call: -; v_call: TRBV5-1; j_call: TRBJ1-2; cdr3_aa: ASSLAGYDYGYT
d_call: -; v_call: TRBV10-1; j_call: TRBJ2-5; cdr3_aa: ASSDPGADQETQY
d_call: -; v_call: TRBV4-1; j_call: TRBJ2-5; cdr3_aa: ASSQQDTQETQY
d_call: -; v_call: TRBV18; j_call: TRBJ1-1; cdr3_aa: ASSVTLNTEAF